The clone carrying this TCR beta chain has a single count. V dropped 0 bases and J dropped 5 bases, with 17 bases sitting between them. The CDR3 loop spans 17 amino acids. Germline V gene data show CDR1 as MGHRA and CDR2 as YSYEKL. These data belong to a study of glioma-infiltrating T cells after dendritic cell vaccination. Here immunoSEQ multiplex PCR was the method, and the copy in TCRdb shows in-frame clones only, minus some. Of some 100,000 clones listed, about 80% are singletons. The specimen was blood, collected before dendritic cell vaccination. The receptor's source is a human donor with glioblastoma. The chain uses TRBV4-1 and TRBJ2-1; tentative D call: TRBD2 (5 bases). The CDR3: CASSQEEVSYKNNEQFF. DNA of the CDR3: TGCGCCAGCAGCCAAGAGGAGGTTTCGTATAAAAACAATGAGCAGTTCTTC.